The entry that follows covers one TCR beta chain sequence. No antigen is known for it. V dropped 3 bases and J dropped 6 bases, with 8 bases sitting between them. The CDR3 is 11 amino acids. Germline loops: CDR1 DFQATT, CDR2 SNEGSKA (reference sequence). These data are taken from a study of Ad26.COV2.S vaccination and SARS-CoV-2 variants. Overall study findings and caveats: The TCR-based breadth and depth measures might underestimate overall T cell responses.

The treatment was: 15 to 20 received Ad26.COV2.S at low or high dose, single or two shots; several received placebo; per-sample allocation not given. On day 63 after the first injection, vaccine and placebo recipients gave samples. TCRdb's copy holds only in-frame clones and misses some; the assay was immunoSEQ multiplex PCR. The sample holds a few hundred thousand clones, roughly 91% seen once. V gene TRBV20-1 combines with J gene TRBJ1-2; no clear D. The TCR was taken from a person between 18 and 65 years old who received the Ad26.COV2.S COVID-19 vaccine or a placebo. The material was peripheral blood, obtained in a trial of Ad26.COV2.S vaccine versus placebo. CDR3: CSASRQDGYTF. The CDR3 nucleotides read TGCAGTGCTAGTCGTCAAGATGGCTACACCTTC.